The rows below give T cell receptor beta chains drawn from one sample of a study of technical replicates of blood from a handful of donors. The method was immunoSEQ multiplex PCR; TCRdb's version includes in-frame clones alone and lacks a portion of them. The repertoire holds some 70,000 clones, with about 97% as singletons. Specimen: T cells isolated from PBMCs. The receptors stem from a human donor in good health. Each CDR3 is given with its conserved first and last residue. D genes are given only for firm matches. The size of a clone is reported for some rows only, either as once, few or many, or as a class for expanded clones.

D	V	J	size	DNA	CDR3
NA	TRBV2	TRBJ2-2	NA	TGTGCCAGCCAACGAGCGGAGAACACCGGGGAGCTGTTTTTT	CASQRAENTGELFF
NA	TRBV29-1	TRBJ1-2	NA	TGCAGCGTTGAAGGAGAGGAGGGGCCCTATGGCTACACCTTC	CSVEGEEGPYGYTF
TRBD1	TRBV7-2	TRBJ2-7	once	TGTGCCAGCAGCTTCCGCCCGGGGACAGGGCACTACGAGCAGTACTTC	CASSFRPGTGHYEQYF
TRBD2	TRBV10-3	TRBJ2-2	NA	TGTGCCATCAGTGATACTAGCGGGAGAGGTTCCGGGGAGCTGTTTTTT	CAISDTSGRGSGELFF
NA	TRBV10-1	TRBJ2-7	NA	TGCGCCAGCAGTGATTTCACGGTTCGCGAGCAGTACTTC	CASSDFTVREQYF
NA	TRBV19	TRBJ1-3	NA	TGTGCCAGTAGTCCCCCGGGAGCATCGTTTCTCGGAAACACCATATATTTT	CASSPPGASFLGNTIYF
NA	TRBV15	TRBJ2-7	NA	TGTGCCACCAGCAGAGATCTAGAGGGAACGGCCTACGAGCAGTACTTC	CATSRDLEGTAYEQYF
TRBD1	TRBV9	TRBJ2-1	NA	TGTGCCAGCAGCGCACGGGACAGGGTAAACGATGAGCAGTTCTTC	CASSARDRVNDEQFF
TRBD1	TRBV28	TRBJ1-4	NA	TGTGCCAGCAGTTCCGGACAGGGAGGAAAACTGTTTTTT	CASSSGQGGKLFF
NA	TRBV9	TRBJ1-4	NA	TGTGCCAGCAGCGTGGGGTGGGGCGTGGGAAATGAAAAACTGTTTTTT	CASSVGWGVGNEKLFF
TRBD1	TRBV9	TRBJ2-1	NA	TGTGCCAGCAGCGGAGGGACAGGGGGCTACAATGAGCAGTTCTTC	CASSGGTGGYNEQFF
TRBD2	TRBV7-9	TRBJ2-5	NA	TGTGCCAGCAGCTATGGACTAGCGGGAGTTAGAGAGACCCAGTACTTC	CASSYGLAGVRETQYF
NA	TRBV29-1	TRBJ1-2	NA	TGCAGCGTTGAGGGGACACACTATGGCTACACCTTC	CSVEGTHYGYTF
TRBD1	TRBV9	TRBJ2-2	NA	TGTGCCAGCAGCACCTTCGGGACAGGGAACACCGGGGAGCTGTTTTTT	CASSTFGTGNTGELFF
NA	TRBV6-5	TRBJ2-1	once	TGTGCCAGCAGTTACTCCTTGAGCTCCTACAATGAGCAGTTCTTC	CASSYSLSSYNEQFF
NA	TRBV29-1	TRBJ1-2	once	TGCAGCGTTGAAGCCGGGAACTATGGCTACACCTTC	CSVEAGNYGYTF
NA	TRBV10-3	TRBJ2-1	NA	TGTGCCATCAGTGAGTCGAGTGCTAGCGAGAATAATGAGCAGTTCTTC	CAISESSASENNEQFF
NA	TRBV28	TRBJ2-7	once	TGTGCCAGCAGTCCCCTGGGGAGCGGGGAGCAGTACTTC	CASSPLGSGEQYF
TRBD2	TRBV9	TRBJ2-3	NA	TGTGCCAGCAGCACCCAGACGGGAGGGACCACAGATACGCAGTATTTT	CASSTQTGGTTDTQYF
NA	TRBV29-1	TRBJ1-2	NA	TGCAGCGTAGATCAGGGAAATGGCTACACCTTC	CSVDQGNGYTF
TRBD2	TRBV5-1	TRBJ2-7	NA	TGCGCCAGCAGCGGGGGGGTCGAGCAGTACTTC	CASSGGVEQYF
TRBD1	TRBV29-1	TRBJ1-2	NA	TGCAGCGTGCGGACAGGGAGTGACTATGGCTACACCTTC	CSVRTGSDYGYTF
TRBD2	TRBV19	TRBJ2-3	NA	TGTGCCAGTAGTTCGTACGGCGGGAGTACTACAGATACGCAGTATTTT	CASSSYGGSTTDTQYF
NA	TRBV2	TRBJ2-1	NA	TGTGCCAGCAGTGAGGTCGGACAGCATAACAATGAGCAGTTCTTC	CASSEVGQHNNEQFF
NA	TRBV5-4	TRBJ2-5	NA	TGTGCCAGCAGCTTGGGACTAGTACCAGAGACCCAGTACTTC	CASSLGLVPETQYF
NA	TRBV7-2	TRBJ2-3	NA	TGTGCCAGCAGCTCCTCATGGGGCCCAACAGATACGCAGTATTTT	CASSSSWGPTDTQYF
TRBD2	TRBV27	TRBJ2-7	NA	TGTGCCAGCAGTTTCGGAGCGGGAGTACTCTCCTACGAGCAGTACTTC	CASSFGAGVLSYEQYF
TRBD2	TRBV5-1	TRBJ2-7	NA	TGCGCCAGCAGCACCGGGACTAGCGGCTACGAGCAGTACTTC	CASSTGTSGYEQYF
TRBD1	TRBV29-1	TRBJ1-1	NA	TGCAGCGTTGAGGGACAGGGAATCACTGAAGCTTTCTTT	CSVEGQGITEAFF